This T cell receptor beta chain was captured by sequencing in a study of T cells in localized non-small cell lung cancer. General observations from the study: Uninvolved adjacent lung had more T cell clonality than any other tissue, topping tumor.

Germline V gene lookup returns CDR1 MDHEN and CDR2 SYDVKM. The CDR3 contains 16 residues. V gave up 5 bases and J gave up 1 base, with 17 bases separating them. Comment on this clone: Its antigen is currently unknown.

Clones were read by immunoSEQ multiplex PCR, and TCRdb kept only the in-frame ones, dropping some. Among about 82,000 clones listed, 80% were seen once. Material: PBMCs, obtained before any cancer treatment. The TCR was taken from a man aged 40-75 years with stage II squamous cell lung carcinoma. This chain joins TRBV28 and TRBJ1-1, with D possibly being TRBD1 (5 bases). CDR3 sequence: CASSLTLLTGNTEAFF. CDR3 nucleotide sequence: TGTGCCAGCAGTCTCACACTCCTAACAGGGAACACTGAAGCTTTCTTT.